Listed here are 24 T cell receptor beta chains from one sample, sequenced in a study of PD-1 blockade in classical Hodgkin lymphoma. Time point reported: cycle 4 day 1 (C4D1), after 5 to 7 weeks of nivolumab. Relapses following autologous stem cell transplantation were seen in all patients, with brentuximab vedotin exposure varying. CD4+ T cells were purified from thawed PBMCs by magnetic negative selection. TCRdb's copy holds only in-frame clones and misses some; the assay was immunoSEQ multiplex PCR. The sample consists of around 37,000 clones, roughly 90% of them appearing once. This specimen consisted of CD4+ T cells from blood, obtained before the fourth cycle of nivolumab. The origin of the receptors is a human donor with classical Hodgkin lymphoma.

The V and J genes are TRBV7-2 and TRBJ1-1; D ambiguous. The CDR3 is 13 residues long. The V gene's germline CDR1 is SGHTA and CDR2 FQGNSA. The V end lost 0 bases, the J end lost 6 bases, and 8 bases lay between the germline ends. CDR3 sequence (DNA): TGTGCCAGCAGCTTAGCACAGATATCTGAAGCTTTCTTT. This codes for CASSLAQISEAFF.

This chain uses TRBV6-4 with TRBJ1-5; D uncertain. Germline values: CDR1 MRHNA, CDR2 SNTAGT. Trimming removed 8 bases from V and 1 base from J, with 30 bases in between. The length of the CDR3 is 20 residues. This chain's CDR3 is CASLGFSGAEPSLSNQPQHF. The CDR3 nucleotides are TGTGCCAGCTTAGGGTTCTCGGGCGCCGAACCTAGTCTCAGCAATCAGCCCCAGCATTTT.

This clone was detected once. This chain links TRBV7-9 with TRBJ1-1, with D perhaps TRBD1 (5 bases). The germline CDR1 and CDR2 sequences are SEHNR and FQNEAQ (reference sequence). This CDR3 is built from 14 residues. Trimming cost V 1 base and J 5 bases, with 11 bases left between them. The CDR3 spells CASSLELSGTEAFF. The CDR3 region has the DNA TGTGCCAGCAGCTTAGAATTGTCAGGGACTGAAGCTTTCTTT.

The gene calls are TRBV5-1 and TRBJ2-3; 8 bases match TRBD2. Trimming at V came to 0 bases and at J to 8 bases, leaving 14 bases not matched to a gene. Germline loops: CDR1 SGHRS, CDR2 YFSETQ. There are 17 residues in the CDR3. CDR3 region: CASSLERGAGARGTQYF. The DNA for the CDR3 is TGCGCCAGCAGCTTGGAACGGGGAGCGGGGGCCCGGGGTACGCAGTATTTT.

The rearrangement joins TRBV5-1 to TRBJ1-5; D remains ambiguous. V gave up 0 bases and J gave up 2 bases, with 9 bases separating them. The CDR3 contains 15 residues. CDR1 SGHRS and CDR2 YFSETQ come from the germline V gene. CDR3 in amino acids: CASSLEGLGNQPQHF. The CDR3 bases are TGCGCCAGCAGCTTGGAAGGGTTGGGCAATCAGCCCCAGCATTTT.

This clone came up a few times. The rearrangement joins TRBV10-3 to TRBJ1-5, with D perhaps TRBD1 (5 bases). Germline V gene lookup returns CDR1 ENHRY and CDR2 SYGVKD. The CDR3 covers 11 residues. V was pared by 6 bases and J by 11 bases, with 11 bases between. DNA of the CDR3: TGTGCCATCAGCCAAGGAGGGGCCCAGCATTTT. This codes for CAISQGGAQHF.

The chain combines TRBV2 with TRBJ2-5, with 7 bases matching TRBD2. The CDR3 extends over 14 amino acids. CDR1 is SNHLY and CDR2 is FYNNEI in the germline V gene. V was pared by 1 base and J by 6 bases, with 5 bases of the junction left unmatched. The CDR3 nucleotides are TGTGCCAGCAGTGAAGTAGCGGGTGGGCAGACCCAGTACTTC. Encoded protein: CASSEVAGGQTQYF.

This rearrangement joins TRBV30 to TRBJ2-3; maybe TRBD1 (6 bases). Looked up from germline, CDR1 is GTSNPN and CDR2 is SVGIG (reference sequence). This CDR3 has 15 residues. The V gene lost 2 bases and the J gene lost 6 bases, with 18 bases spanning the gap. The CDR3 spells CAWSKQGRPTDTQYF. DNA for the CDR3: TGTGCCTGGAGTAAACAGGGAAGGCCGACCGATACGCAGTATTTT.

The V and J genes are TRBV30 and TRBJ2-7; TRBD2 aligns across 7 bases. V gave up 2 bases and J gave up 7 bases; unmatched junction bases: 11. The CDR3 runs to 14 residues. Germline CDR1 and CDR2: GTSNPN and SVGIG (reference sequence). CDR3 bases: TGTGCCTGGAGTATCAGCCTCCTAGCGGTTGAGCAGTACTTC. Translated, it gives CAWSISLLAVEQYF.

V gene TRBV10-3 combines with J gene TRBJ1-1, with a tentative D call TRBD1 (6 bases). V was trimmed by 7 bases and J by 8 bases, leaving 20 bases between them. Germline lookup yields CDR1 ENHRY and CDR2 SYGVKD. The CDR3 runs 14 residues. The DNA of the CDR3 is TGTGCCATCAAGGGGGATCCGGGCGGTCCCGAAGCTTTCTTT. This encodes CAIKGDPGGPEAFF.

The chain carries TRBV28 and TRBJ2-7; D remains unclear. Looked up from germline, CDR1 is MDHEN and CDR2 is SYDVKM. The CDR3 runs to 12 residues. V was pared by 3 bases and J by 6 bases, with 9 bases between. Here the CDR3 reads CASSFRVLEQYF. For the CDR3, the DNA is TGTGCCAGCAGTTTTCGGGTCCTCGAGCAGTACTTC.

The chain uses TRBV10-3 and TRBJ2-6; no firm D call. Germline CDR1 is ENHRY and CDR2 is SYGVKD. V was clipped by 4 bases and J by 0 bases, with 7 bases between them. The CDR3 covers 15 residues. The CDR3 sequence: CAISGSISGANVLTF. DNA of the CDR3: TGTGCCATCAGTGGATCAATCTCTGGGGCCAACGTCCTGACTTTC.

The chain is built from TRBV4-1 and TRBJ2-1, with 8 bases that match TRBD2. From germline, CDR1 is MGHRA and CDR2 YSYEKL. CDR3 size: 19 residues. Unmatched junction bases numbered 10, after V lost 0 bases and J lost 0 bases. The CDR3 spells CASSQDGGSGVSSYNEQFF. The CDR3 DNA reads TGCGCCAGCAGCCAAGATGGAGGTAGCGGGGTTAGCTCCTACAATGAGCAGTTCTTC.

The chain joins TRBV23-1 to TRBJ1-2; D gene ambiguous. TRBV23-1 is an open reading frame whose function is uncertain. This CDR3 is 13 amino acids long. V lost 2 bases and J 2 bases, leaving 6 bases between the germline ends. The CDR3 region is CASSQPGNYGYTF. The CDR3 DNA follows: TGCGCCAGCAGTCAACCCGGGAACTATGGCTACACCTTC.

This sequence joins TRBV25-1 and TRBJ2-5, with D perhaps TRBD2 (6 bases). The germline gives CDR1 MGHDK, CDR2 SYGVNS. V dropped 3 bases and J dropped 2 bases, with 16 bases sitting between them. The CDR3 has 16 residues. Written as DNA, the CDR3 is TGTGCCAGCAGTGAGCTCTTGGGACTCCAACAAGAGACCCAGTACTTC. It encodes CASSELLGLQQETQYF.

The chain has TRBV7-7 and TRBJ1-4; 9 nucleotides align to TRBD1. The CDR3 has 18 amino acids. CDR1 is SSHAT, CDR2 FNYEAQ, per germline (reference sequence). The CDR3 reads CAPGHLGPGQGTNEKLFF. CDR3 nucleotides: TGTGCTCCTGGTCATCTGGGGCCGGGACAGGGAACTAATGAAAAACTGTTTTTT.

In nucleotides, the CDR3 is TGTGCCAGCAGCCTAAACCTAGGACAAAGCTCTGGAAACACCATATATTTT. Protein sequence: CASSLNLGQSSGNTIYF. The rearrangement joins TRBV11-2 to TRBJ1-3, with D maybe TRBD1 (5 bases). The V gene lost 5 bases and the J gene lost 0 bases, with 17 bases spanning the gap. CDR3 length: 17 amino acids. The germline gives CDR1 SGHAT, CDR2 FQNNGV.

The chain uses TRBV6-1 and TRBJ2-5, with D perhaps being TRBD1 or TRBD2 (6 bases each). This CDR3 contains 14 residues. Germline CDR1 and CDR2: MNHNS and SASEGT. Trimming stripped 1 base from V and 4 bases from J, with 10 bases between. The CDR3 bases are TGTGCCAGCAGTGAAGGGGGGCGGGGAGAGACCCAGTACTTC. It is translated as CASSEGGRGETQYF.

The rearrangement joins TRBV5-1 to TRBJ2-3; no definite D call. In germline, CDR1 is SGHRS, CDR2 YFSETQ. CDR3 length: 15 residues. V was trimmed by 0 bases and J by 0 bases, leaving 8 bases between them. In DNA, the CDR3 is TGCGCCAGCAGCTTGGACCGAGCTAGCACAGATACGCAGTATTTT. Translation: CASSLDRASTDTQYF.

The rearrangement uses TRBV28 and TRBJ2-6; 9 bases fit TRBD1. The CDR3 length is 18 residues. Per germline, CDR1 MDHEN and CDR2 SYDVKM. The J segment lost 0 bases and the V segment lost 2 bases, leaving 5 bases of the junction unmatched. CDR3 sequence: CASSLGTGRGSGANVLTF. CDR3 DNA: TGTGCCAGCAGTTTAGGGACAGGGCGCGGCTCTGGGGCCAACGTCCTGACTTTC.

This clone was detected once. This chain links TRBV5-1 with TRBJ1-1; D not certain. V was cut by 1 base and J by 0 bases, with 7 bases left in between. CDR1 is SGHRS, CDR2 YFSETQ, per germline. CDR3 size: 14 residues. The CDR3 DNA is TGCGCCAGCAGCTTGATGTCGGTGAACACTGAAGCTTTCTTT. It codes for CASSLMSVNTEAFF.

This chain connects TRBV30 to TRBJ1-1, with unresolved D. CDR3 length: 15 amino acids. V dropped 4 bases and J dropped 1 base, with 16 bases sitting between them. CDR1 is GTSNPN and CDR2 is SVGIG in the germline V gene (reference sequence). CDR3 residues: CAWTISVQRNTEAFF. The CDR3 DNA follows: TGTGCCTGGACAATCTCAGTTCAGAGGAACACTGAAGCTTTCTTT.

The J gene is TRBJ1-1, the V gene TRBV29-1; a possible D gene is TRBD1 (6 bases). CDR3 size: 11 residues. Trimming removed 7 bases from V and 4 bases from J, with 10 bases in between. Germline CDR1 and CDR2: SQVTM and ANQGSEA. The CDR3 protein is CSAARGTEAFF. Written as DNA, the CDR3 is TGCAGCGCAGCCAGGGGCACTGAAGCTTTCTTT. The full variable domain, with the rest looked up from reference TRBV29-1 and TRBJ1-1, is SAVISQKPSRDICQRGTSLTIQCQVDSQVTMMFWYRQQPGQSLTLIATANQGSEATYESGFVIDKFPISRPNLTFSTLTVSNMSPEDSSIYLCSAARGTEAFFGQGTRLTVV.

CDR3 in DNA: TGTGCCAGCAGTTACTACGGACTAGATTTCTACGAGCAGTACTTC. This codes for CASSYYGLDFYEQYF. The chain couples TRBV6-6 to TRBJ2-7; 7 bases align to TRBD2. This CDR3 has 15 amino acids. Germline CDR1 is MNHNY and CDR2 is SVGAGI (reference sequence). The junction had 6 bases not matched to a gene; V was cut back by 1 base and J by 3 bases.